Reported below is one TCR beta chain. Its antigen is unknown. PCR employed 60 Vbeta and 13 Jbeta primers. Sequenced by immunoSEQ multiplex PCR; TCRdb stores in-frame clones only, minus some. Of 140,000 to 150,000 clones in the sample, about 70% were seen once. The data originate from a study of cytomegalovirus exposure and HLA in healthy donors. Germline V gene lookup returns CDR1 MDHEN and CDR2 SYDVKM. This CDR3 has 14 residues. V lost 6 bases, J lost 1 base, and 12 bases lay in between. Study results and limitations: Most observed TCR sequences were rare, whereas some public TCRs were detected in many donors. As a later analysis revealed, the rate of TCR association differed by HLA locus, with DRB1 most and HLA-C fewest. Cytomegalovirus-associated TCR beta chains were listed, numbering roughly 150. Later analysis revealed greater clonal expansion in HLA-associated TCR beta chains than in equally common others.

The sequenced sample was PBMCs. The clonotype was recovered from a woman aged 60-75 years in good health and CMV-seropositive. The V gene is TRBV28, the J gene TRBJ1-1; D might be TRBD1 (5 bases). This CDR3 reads CASSSIRGNTEAFF. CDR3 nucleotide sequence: TGTGCCAGCAGCTCAATTAGGGGGAACACTGAAGCTTTCTTT. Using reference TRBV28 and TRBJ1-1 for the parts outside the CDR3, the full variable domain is DVKVTQSSRYLVKRTGEKVFLECVQDMDHENMFWYRQDPGLGLRLIYFSYDVKMKEKGDIPEGYSVSREKKERFSLILESASTNQTSMYLCASSSIRGNTEAFFGQGTRLTVV.